Below are 25 T cell receptor beta chains sequenced from a single sample in a study of T cell clonotyping in hematopoietic cell transplantation. TCRdb's table, derived via immunoSEQ multiplex PCR, lists solely in-frame clones and lacks some. This table has 20,000 or so clones, around four fifths appearing once. Sample: peripheral blood mononuclear cells. The receptor set was obtained from a man aged 60 to 69 in good health. Some clones in this sample may be carry-over from other donors' samples.

The rearrangement joins TRBV7-7 to TRBJ2-3; the match to TRBD2 covers 8 bases. The ends lost 5 bases at V and 0 bases at J; junction bases unmatched: 1. CDR1 is SSHAT, CDR2 FNYEAQ, per germline (reference sequence). This CDR3 contains 14 residues. CDR3 in amino acids: CASSPSGSTDTQYF. The DNA for the CDR3 is TGTGCCAGCAGCCCTAGCGGGAGCACAGATACGCAGTATTTT.

The rearrangement links TRBV5-6 to TRBJ1-2; no definite D call. The CDR3 contains 12 residues. The V gene's germline CDR1 is SGHDT and CDR2 YYEEEE. Trimming took 2 bases from V and 8 from J, leaving 10 bases between them. The CDR3 bases are TGTGCCAGCAGCTTTCTTATGCGGGGCTACACCTTC. It codes for CASSFLMRGYTF.

The CDR3 loop is CASSYSIAGNQETQYF. The CDR3 DNA is TGTGCCAGCAGTTACTCTATAGCGGGGAACCAAGAGACCCAGTACTTC. The chain joins TRBV6-5 to TRBJ2-5; TRBD2 agrees at 8 bases. Germline V gives CDR1 MNHEY, CDR2 SVGAGI. The CDR3 totals 16 residues. J gave up 0 bases and V 0 bases, and 3 bases lay outside the gene matches.

The chain links TRBV30 to TRBJ1-5; 10 bases align to TRBD1. Trimming took 8 bases from V and 5 from J; bases not matched to a gene: 6. This CDR3 has 13 amino acids. Germline values: CDR1 GTSNPN, CDR2 SVGIG (reference sequence). Here the CDR3 reads CAGGTGADQPQHF. The CDR3 DNA is TGTGCCGGCGGGACAGGGGCGGATCAGCCCCAGCATTTT.

This clone counts as medium-sized. This rearrangement joins TRBV9 to TRBJ1-3, with D unclear. The CDR3 is made up of 13 amino acids. From germline, CDR1 is SGDLS and CDR2 YYNGEE. Trimming removed 0 bases from V and 8 bases from J, with 9 bases in between. CDR3 sequence: CASSVEGRDTIYF. CDR3 DNA: TGTGCCAGCAGCGTAGAGGGCCGAGACACCATATATTTT.

This clone was observed a few times. The gene calls are TRBV28 and TRBJ1-2; a possible D gene is TRBD1 (5 bases). Germline V gives CDR1 MDHEN, CDR2 SYDVKM. V was pared by 4 bases and J by 6 bases, with 9 bases between. The CDR3 loop spans 12 amino acids. The CDR3 is CASSSVTDGYTF. The CDR3, as DNA: TGTGCCAGCAGTTCCGTGACAGATGGCTACACCTTC.

The V call is TRBV6-5, the J call TRBJ2-3; the D gene is possibly TRBD1 (6 bases). The CDR3 has 14 residues. CDR1 and CDR2 from the germline V gene are MNHEY and SVGAGI. The ends were cut back, 4 bases at V and 0 bases at J, with 8 bases in the middle. CDR3 in amino acids: CASSFGQSTDTQYF. In DNA form, the CDR3 reads TGTGCCAGCAGTTTCGGACAGAGCACAGATACGCAGTATTTT.

The chain joins TRBV6-5 to TRBJ2-5; D might be TRBD2 (6 bases). CDR3 size: 13 residues. In germline, CDR1 is MNHEY, CDR2 SVGAGI. The germline V and J ends were trimmed by 9 bases and 5 bases, with 16 bases remaining between them. CDR3 amino acids: CASSREFGETQYF. CDR3 in DNA: TGTGCCAGTTCCCGGGAGTTTGGGGAGACCCAGTACTTC.

The chain recombines TRBV6-5 with TRBJ1-2, with D unresolved. CDR1 and CDR2 from the germline V gene are MNHEY and SVGAGI. The ends were cut back, 1 base at V and 7 bases at J, with 13 bases in the middle. This CDR3 comprises 14 residues. CDR3 sequence reads: CASSYFTFGGGYTF. The CDR3 DNA reads TGTGCCAGCAGTTACTTTACCTTTGGCGGTGGCTACACCTTC.

The rearrangement links TRBV28 to TRBJ2-2; tentatively, D is TRBD1 or TRBD2 (5 bases each). Trimming pared 2 bases from V and 0 bases from J, leaving 7 bases between. Looked up from germline, CDR1 is MDHEN and CDR2 is SYDVKM. CDR3 length equals 15 residues. The CDR3: CASSLRDANTGELFF. In nucleotides, the CDR3 is TGTGCCAGCAGTTTACGGGACGCGAACACCGGGGAGCTGTTTTTT. Full variable domain (rest looked up from reference TRBV28 and TRBJ2-2): DVKVTQSSRYLVKRTGEKVFLECVQDMDHENMFWYRQDPGLGLRLIYFSYDVKMKEKGDIPEGYSVSREKKERFSLILESASTNQTSMYLCASSLRDANTGELFFGEGSRLTVL.

This clone was seen a handful of times. This chain joins TRBV29-1 and TRBJ1-2; TRBD1 might be the D (6 bases). The ends were cut back, 0 bases at V and 6 bases at J, with 14 bases in the middle. CDR1 and CDR2 (germline): SQVTM, ANQGSEA. CDR3 length: 14 residues. The CDR3 DNA is TGCAGCGTTGAAGAAGTTGCAGGGGCCGATGGCTACACCTTC. Its translation: CSVEEVAGADGYTF.

V and J are TRBV29-1 and TRBJ1-4, with D unclear. This CDR3 contains 17 residues. Trimming removed 3 bases from V and 8 bases from J, with 25 bases in between. The germline CDR1 and CDR2 sequences are SQVTM and ANQGSEA. The CDR3: CSVELGQVPNLLEKLFF. The CDR3, as DNA: TGCAGCGTTGAGCTTGGCCAGGTACCCAACTTATTGGAAAAACTGTTTTTT. Together with reference TRBV29-1 and TRBJ1-4, the CDR3 gives the full variable domain: SAVISQKPSRDICQRGTSLTIQCQVDSQVTMMFWYRQQPGQSLTLIATANQGSEATYESGFVIDKFPISRPNLTFSTLTVSNMSPEDSSIYLCSVELGQVPNLLEKLFFGSGTQLSVL.

The chain carries TRBV9 and TRBJ2-6; 9 bases align to TRBD1. The CDR3 is 18 amino acids. Losses at the gene ends were 6 bases for V and 1 base for J; bases not matched to a gene: 11. Germline CDR1 and CDR2: SGDLS and YYNGEE. This CDR3 reads CASNQPGQGFSGANVLTF. CDR3 DNA: TGTGCCAGCAACCAACCGGGACAGGGATTTTCTGGGGCCAACGTCCTGACTTTC.

This CDR3 is CASRSGVRGNQPQHF. CDR3 bases: TGTGCCAGCAGGTCCGGCGTCAGGGGGAATCAGCCCCAGCATTTT. V is TRBV2 and J is TRBJ1-5, with 7 bases that match TRBD1. The germline V gene has CDR1 SNHLY and CDR2 FYNNEI. The junction had 9 bases not matched to a gene; V was cut back by 6 bases and J by 4 bases. The CDR3 length is 15 residues.

The J gene is TRBJ2-1, the V gene TRBV30, with 8 bases that match TRBD1. V lost 0 bases to trimming and J lost 10 bases; unmatched junction nucleotides: 11. CDR1 is GTSNPN, CDR2 SVGIG, per germline (reference sequence). This CDR3 has 15 residues. The CDR3, as DNA: TGTGCCTGGAGTGTACTTAGACAGGGGCCTGGGGAGCAGTTCTTC. Protein product: CAWSVLRQGPGEQFF.

The chain employs TRBV6-5 and TRBJ1-4; possibly TRBD1 for D (5 bases). Trimming cost V 4 bases and J 4 bases, with 13 bases left between them. The CDR3 spans 15 residues. Germline CDR1 and CDR2: MNHEY and SVGAGI. The CDR3 sequence is CASSLTGTGNEKLFF. DNA for the CDR3: TGTGCCAGCAGTTTAACCGGGACGGGTAATGAAAAACTGTTTTTT.

The chain recombines TRBV9 with TRBJ1-3, with unresolved D. The CDR3 has 16 amino acids. Germline V CDR1 and CDR2: SGDLS, YYNGEE. V lost 4 bases, J lost 0 bases, and 14 bases lay in between. This chain's CDR3 is CASSIGRTDSGNTIYF. CDR3 nucleotide sequence: TGTGCCAGCAGCATCGGCCGGACGGACTCTGGAAACACCATATATTTT. Full variable domain (remainder filled in from reference TRBV9 and TRBJ1-3): DSGVTQTPKHLITATGQRVTLRCSPRSGDLSVYWYQQSLDQGLQFLIQYYNGEERAKGNILERFSAQQFPDLHSELNLSSLELGDSALYFCASSIGRTDSGNTIYFGEGSWLTVV.

The table lists this clone with a few counts. J is TRBJ1-3 and V is TRBV7-6, with D unresolved. The CDR3 spans 17 residues. Between the trimmed V and J ends, which lost 6 bases and 0 bases, there was a span of 18 bases. From germline, CDR1 is SGHVS and CDR2 FNYEAQ. The CDR3 protein is CASREGAAIYSGNTIYF. CDR3 in DNA: TGTGCCAGCAGGGAAGGAGCAGCGATATACTCTGGAAACACCATATATTTT.

The chain couples TRBV19 to TRBJ2-5, with 8 bases matching TRBD1. V lost 3 bases and J lost 2; bases outside the gene matches: 2. Germline lookup yields CDR1 LNHDA and CDR2 SQIVND (reference sequence). This CDR3 contains 14 residues. The CDR3 sequence: CASSINRGQETQYF. CDR3 DNA sequence: TGTGCCAGTAGTATCAACAGGGGGCAAGAGACCCAGTACTTC.

This clone was counted between two and nine times. The chain recombines TRBV9 with TRBJ1-2, with D hard to call. The germline V and J ends were trimmed by 4 bases and 8 bases, with 12 bases remaining between them. The length of the CDR3 is 12 residues. Germline V gives CDR1 SGDLS, CDR2 YYNGEE. The chain's CDR3 is CASSPGGVGYTF. In DNA, the CDR3 is TGTGCCAGCAGCCCTGGCGGGGTCGGCTACACCTTC. Combining the CDR3 with reference TRBV9 and TRBJ1-2 gives the whole variable domain DSGVTQTPKHLITATGQRVTLRCSPRSGDLSVYWYQQSLDQGLQFLIQYYNGEERAKGNILERFSAQQFPDLHSELNLSSLELGDSALYFCASSPGGVGYTFGSGTRLTVV.

V and J are TRBV5-5 and TRBJ1-4; D remains unclear. This CDR3 region has 18 residues. Looked up from germline, CDR1 is SGHKS and CDR2 is YYEKEE (reference sequence). V was clipped by 3 bases and J by 4 bases, with 22 bases between them. The CDR3 DNA follows: TGTGCCAGCAGCTACCGAAATTTAGCCGGACCACTTAATGAAAAACTGTTTTTT. This sequence encodes CASSYRNLAGPLNEKLFF. Together with reference TRBV5-5 and TRBJ1-4, the CDR3 gives the full variable domain: DAGVTQSPTHLIKTRGQQVTLRCSPISGHKSVSWYQQVLGQGPQFIFQYYEKEERGRGNFPDRFSARQFPNYSSELNVNALLLGDSALYLCASSYRNLAGPLNEKLFFGSGTQLSVL.

This sequence joins TRBV28 and TRBJ1-5, with D maybe TRBD1 (5 bases). The CDR3 spans 14 residues. Germline V gives CDR1 MDHEN, CDR2 SYDVKM. The V gene lost 3 bases and the J gene lost 6 bases, with 12 bases spanning the gap. CDR3 bases: TGTGCCAGCAGTTTCAGGGCCCTTAGTCAGCCCCAGCATTTT. Translation: CASSFRALSQPQHF.

Concerning this clone: Because the CDR3 is missing its conserved closing phenylalanine or tryptophan, this is likely a read error. The V and J genes are TRBV13 and TRBJ1-5; D remains ambiguous. CDR1 and CDR2 from the germline V gene are PRHDT and FYEKMQ (reference sequence). This CDR3 is built from 12 residues. Trimming left V 3 bases short and J 5 bases short, with 5 bases between. CDR3 bases: TGTGCCAGCAGCTTTTCCGATCAGCCCCAGCATTCT. Translated, it gives CASSFSDQPQHS.

V and J are TRBV29-1 and TRBJ1-4; no reliable D call. With 7 bases removed from V and 8 bases from J, the gap between germline ends came to 11 bases. CDR3 length equals 11 residues. Germline assignment: CDR1 SQVTM and CDR2 ANQGSEA. CDR3 loop: CSAASGEKLFF. The CDR3, as DNA: TGCAGCGCCGCCTCCGGCGAAAAACTGTTTTTT.

The chain links TRBV4-1 to TRBJ1-2; D might be TRBD1 (5 bases). Germline V gene lookup returns CDR1 MGHRA and CDR2 YSYEKL. Trimming removed 0 bases from V and 2 bases from J, with 7 bases in between. The CDR3 contains 14 residues. This CDR3 reads CASSQDQGNYGYTF. The CDR3 DNA reads as TGCGCCAGCAGCCAAGATCAGGGAAACTATGGCTACACCTTC.